This T cell receptor beta chain was identified in a study of early T cells in non-severe SARS-CoV-2 infection. Trimming left V 4 bases short and J 8 bases short, with 10 bases between. This CDR3 has 12 residues. The germline CDR1 and CDR2 sequences are SGDLS and YYNGEE. TCRdb reprocessed the 5' RACE reads via MiXCR and lists one record per CDR3 protein. In the table there are over 50,000 distinct CDR3 sequences, approximately 8% of which are singletons. The chain joins TRBV9 to TRBJ2-1, with unresolved D. The TCR comes from an adult who was a healthcare worker with PCR-confirmed SARS-CoV-2 infection or an uninfected control (not recorded which). Sequencing used whole blood. For the CDR3, the DNA is TGTGCCAGCAGCCCCCTGAGAGATGAGCAGTTCTTC. Amino acid sequence: CASSPLRDEQFF.